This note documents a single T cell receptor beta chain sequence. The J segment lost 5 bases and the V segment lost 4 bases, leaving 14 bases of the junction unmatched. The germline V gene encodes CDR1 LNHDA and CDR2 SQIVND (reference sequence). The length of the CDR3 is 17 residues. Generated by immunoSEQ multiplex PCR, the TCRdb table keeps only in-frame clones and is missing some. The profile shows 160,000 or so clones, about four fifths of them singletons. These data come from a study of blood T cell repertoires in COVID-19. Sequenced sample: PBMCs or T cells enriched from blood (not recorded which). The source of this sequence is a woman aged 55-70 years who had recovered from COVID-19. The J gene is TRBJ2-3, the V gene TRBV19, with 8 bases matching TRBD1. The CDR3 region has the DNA TGTGCCAGTAGTAAGACGTTAGGACAGGGAAGGGGAGATACGCAGTATTTT. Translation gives CASSKTLGQGRGDTQYF.